This T cell receptor (beta chain) was captured in a study of molecular identifiers for immune sequencing clone quantification. The germline V gene has CDR1 MNHEY and CDR2 SVGEGT. This CDR3 has 13 residues. As concerns this clonotype: No antigen is known for it. One end of the junction is discordant with germline, which a read error may explain.

Study-level findings and limits: Sizes of highly expanded clones could be underestimated through identical TCRs sharing a barcode. Over 98% of effector molecules, but under 1% in naive cells, were held by clones with more than 20 RNA copies.

Each library that profiled naive CD8 cells came from roughly 20,000 to 1,000,000 sorted cells with 10%, 30% or 50% RNA. As previously described, bulk TCR libraries were made using listed TCR primers. TCRdb used MiXCR to reprocess the PCR reads, holding one entry per CDR3 protein. In the table there are over 600,000 distinct CDR3 sequences, less than 20% of which are singletons. The chain carries TRBV6-2 or TRBV6-3 and TRBJ1-5, with D perhaps matching TRBD1 (5 bases). The sequenced material came from naive CD8+ T cells from blood, with Jurkat cell RNA spiked in. Subset indicated: FACS-sorted CD8+CD4-CCR7+CD45RA+ naive T cells. This TCR was recovered from a human donor in good health. Some libraries in this study had Jurkat cell RNA spiked in. Written as DNA, the CDR3 is TGTGCCAGCAGTCTGCAGGGTTATCAGCCCCTGCATTTT. Translating gives CASSLQGYQPLHF.